Below, 14 T cell receptor beta chains from the same sample are listed, as sequenced in a study of Graves' ophthalmopathy and Graves' hyperthyroidism. Amplified material comprised TCR beta CDR3 regions derived from RNA transcripts. Second-round multiplex PCR came after a first-round RT-PCR that employed HTBI primers. TCRdb fed the multiplex PCR reads into MiXCR, producing one record per CDR3 protein. The sample yields roughly 1.1 million distinct CDR3 sequences, about two fifths seen once. The specimen sequenced was peripheral blood or thyroid tissue (not recorded which). The receptors were gathered from an adult man with Graves' hyperthyroidism.

This clonotype was picked up a small number of times. V and J are TRBV9 and TRBJ1-1; D remains ambiguous. Trimming took 1 base from V and 6 from J, leaving 13 bases between them. This CDR3 region has 14 residues. The germline V gene encodes CDR1 SGDLS and CDR2 YYNGEE. CDR3 nucleotides: TGTGCCAGCAGCGTATCTGCAGACGAGGCTGAAGCTTTCTTT. Encoded protein: CASSVSADEAEAFF.

Concerning this clonotype itself: This may come from a read error, since a much larger clone is one base off. The chain links TRBV7-8 to TRBJ2-7; 9 nucleotides agree with TRBD1. The CDR3 runs to 14 residues. Germline-derived CDR1 and CDR2 are SGHVS and FQNEAQ. The CDR3 DNA reads as TGTGTCAGCAGCCTAAACACAGGGGGCCACGAGCAGTACTTC. This gives the protein CVSSLNTGGHEQYF.

This clonotype appeared many times. In nucleotides, the CDR3 is TGTGCCAGCAGCAGATGGGGAGAAAAACTGTTTTTT. Amino acids: CASSRWGEKLFF. The chain carries TRBV7-9 and TRBJ1-4; D uncertain. The CDR3 has 12 amino acids. Germline V gene sequence: CDR1 SEHNR, CDR2 FQNEAQ (reference sequence). The ends were cut back, 5 bases at V and 8 bases at J, with 9 bases in the middle.

This clonotype was picked up many times. CDR3 sequence: CAISEAAPNSPLHF. CDR3 coding DNA: TGTGCCATCAGTGAAGCAGCTCCCAATTCACCCCTCCACTTT. The chain carries TRBV10-3 and TRBJ1-6; no clear D gene. Germline CDR1 ENHRY, CDR2 SYGVKD. With 3 bases removed from V and 7 bases from J, the gap between germline ends came to 10 bases. The CDR3 runs 14 residues.

This clonotype appeared a few times. The V call is TRBV11-2, the J call TRBJ2-7; TRBD1 aligns across 7 bases. The CDR3 runs to 15 residues. V lost 5 bases and J lost 5; bases outside the gene matches: 12. Germline CDR1 SGHAT, CDR2 FQNNGV. The CDR3, as DNA: TGTGCCAGCAGCCCCCAGGGGACAGATAGGGACGAGCAGTACTTC. Translation gives CASSPQGTDRDEQYF.

In this sample, this clonotype turned up many times. The chain has TRBV29-1 and TRBJ2-7; 7 bases match TRBD1. V lost 3 bases, J lost 3 bases, and 8 bases stayed unmatched. The germline CDR1 and CDR2 sequences are SQVTM and ANQGSEA. There are 14 residues in the CDR3. As DNA, the CDR3 is TGCAGCGTTGACCCGACAGGGACGAACTACGAGCAGTACTTC. Its translation is CSVDPTGTNYEQYF.

This clonotype was observed many times. The gene calls are TRBV19 and TRBJ1-1; 9 bases agree with TRBD1. Germline CDR1 is LNHDA and CDR2 is SQIVND (reference sequence). V gave up 7 bases and J gave up 0 bases; unmatched junction bases: 6. This CDR3 has 15 amino acids. The CDR3 is CASIGTGQMNTEAFF. DNA of the CDR3: TGTGCCAGTATCGGGACAGGGCAAATGAACACTGAAGCTTTCTTT.

The chain carries TRBV7-9 and TRBJ1-5; tentative D call: TRBD1 (6 bases). The V gene's germline CDR1 is SEHNR and CDR2 FQNEAQ (reference sequence). The length of the CDR3 is 15 residues. V shed 5 bases and J shed 7 bases, with 18 bases lying between them. Here the CDR3 DNA reads TGTGCCAGCAGCCAAGGGTCAGGGGCCCGACAGCCCCAGCATTTT. It codes for CASSQGSGARQPQHF. The full variable domain, with the rest looked up from reference TRBV7-9 and TRBJ1-5, is DTGVSQNPRHKITKRGQNVTFRCDPISEHNRLYWYRQTLGQGPEFLTYFQNEAQLEKSRLLSDRFSAERPKGSFSTLEIQRTEQGDSAMYLCASSQGSGARQPQHFGDGTRLSIL.

This clonotype was seen only a few times. This may stem from a read error, because a much larger clone lies one nucleotide away. The J gene is TRBJ2-7, the V gene TRBV6-5, with 8 bases matching TRBD1. This CDR3 contains 13 residues. Germline CDR1 reads MNHEY; CDR2 reads SVGAGI. Trimming took 7 bases from V and 2 from J; bases not matched to a gene: 4. The CDR3 is CASIGTGTYEQYF. As DNA, the CDR3 is TGTGCCAGCATCGGGACAGGCACCTACGAGCAGTACTTC.

The chain combines TRBV4-3 with TRBJ2-5, with TRBD1 as a possible D gene (6 bases). Germline V gives CDR1 LGHNA, CDR2 YSLEER. Deletions cut 1 base from V and 5 bases from J, with 23 bases between. This CDR3 contains 18 residues. The CDR3 here is CASSQVLEGGYRAETQYF. CDR3 DNA sequence: TGCGCCAGCAGCCAAGTCTTAGAAGGGGGTTATCGAGCCGAGACCCAGTACTTC.

A note on this clonotype: In this CDR3 the conserved last residue, phenylalanine or tryptophan, is missing, so a read error is likely. No DNA is shown, since the ends of the CDR3 on it are uncertain; the CDR3 is the one TCRdb lists. CDR3 region: CSAPDRTG. The chain carries TRBV20-1 and TRBJ1-4; TRBD1 is the table's D call, not checked against the DNA. The CDR3 sequence runs 8 residues, both termini included. Germline V lookup: CDR1 DFQATT, CDR2 SNEGSKA (reference sequence).

With regard to this clonotype: This may arise from a read error, as a much more abundant clone is one base away. This chain uses TRBV9 with TRBJ2-7; TRBD2 agrees at 10 bases. CDR3 size: 17 residues. The germline gives CDR1 SGDLS, CDR2 YYNGEE. In nucleotides, the CDR3 is TGTGCCAGCGGCGTAGCGCCAGGACTAGCGGAGCCCTACGAGCAGTACTTC. Residues: CASGVAPGLAEPYEQYF.

Ten or more counts support this clonotype. One end of the junction does not line up with germline, which may come from a read error. V gene TRBV7-6 combines with J gene TRBJ2-7, with 8 positions matching TRBD1. From germline, CDR1 is SGHVS and CDR2 FNYEAQ. The CDR3 runs to 15 residues. In DNA, the CDR3 is TGTGCCAGCAGCTTAGACAGGGGGGCTTCCTCCGAGCAGTACTTC. Residues: CASSLDRGASSEQYF.

V usage is TRBV9 and J usage is TRBJ2-7; D is unresolved. V dropped 4 bases and J dropped 0 bases, with 14 bases sitting between them. CDR1 is SGDLS, CDR2 YYNGEE, per germline. This CDR3 has 15 amino acids. The CDR3 nucleotides are TGTGCCAGCAGCTCTGACGGATCGAGCTCCTACGAGCAGTACTTC. This translates into CASSSDGSSSYEQYF.